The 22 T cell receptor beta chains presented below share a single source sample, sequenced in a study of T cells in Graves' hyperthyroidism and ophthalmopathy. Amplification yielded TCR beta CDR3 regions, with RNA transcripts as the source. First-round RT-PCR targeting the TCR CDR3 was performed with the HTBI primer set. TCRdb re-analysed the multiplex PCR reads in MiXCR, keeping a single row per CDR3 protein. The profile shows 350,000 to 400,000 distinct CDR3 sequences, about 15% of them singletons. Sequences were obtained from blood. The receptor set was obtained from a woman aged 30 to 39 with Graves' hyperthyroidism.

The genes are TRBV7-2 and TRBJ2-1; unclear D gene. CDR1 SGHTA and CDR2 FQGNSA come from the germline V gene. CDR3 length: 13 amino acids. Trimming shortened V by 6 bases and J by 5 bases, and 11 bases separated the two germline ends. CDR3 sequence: CASSLNIDNEQFF. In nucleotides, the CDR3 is TGTGCCAGCAGTCTCAACATAGACAATGAGCAGTTCTTC. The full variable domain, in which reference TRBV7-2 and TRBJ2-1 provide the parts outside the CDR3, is GAGVSQSPSNKVTEKGKDVELRCDPISGHTALYWYRQSLGQGLEFLIYFQGNSAPDKSGLPSDRFSAERTGGSVSTLTIQRTQQEDSAVYLCASSLNIDNEQFFGPGTRLTVL.

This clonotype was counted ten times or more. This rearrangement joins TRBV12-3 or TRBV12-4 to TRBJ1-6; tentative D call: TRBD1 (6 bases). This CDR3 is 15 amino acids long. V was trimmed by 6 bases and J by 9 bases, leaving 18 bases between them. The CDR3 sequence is CASRLQGNVGSPLHF. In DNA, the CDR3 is TGTGCCAGCAGACTACAGGGAAATGTGGGTTCACCCCTCCACTTT.

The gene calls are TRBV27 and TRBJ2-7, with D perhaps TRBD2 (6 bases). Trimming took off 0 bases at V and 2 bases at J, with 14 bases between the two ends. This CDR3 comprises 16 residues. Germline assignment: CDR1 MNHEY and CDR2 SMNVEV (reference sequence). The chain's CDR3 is CASSLSGGSRTYEQYF. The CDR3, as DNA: TGTGCCAGCAGTTTATCGGGGGGTAGTAGGACCTACGAGCAGTACTTC.

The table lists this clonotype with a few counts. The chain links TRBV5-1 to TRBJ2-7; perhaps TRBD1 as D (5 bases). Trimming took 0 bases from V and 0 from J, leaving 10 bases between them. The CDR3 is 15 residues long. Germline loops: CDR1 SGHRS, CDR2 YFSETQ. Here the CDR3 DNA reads TGCGCCAGCAGCTTGGCAAGGGGCGACTCCTACGAGCAGTACTTC. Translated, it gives CASSLARGDSYEQYF.

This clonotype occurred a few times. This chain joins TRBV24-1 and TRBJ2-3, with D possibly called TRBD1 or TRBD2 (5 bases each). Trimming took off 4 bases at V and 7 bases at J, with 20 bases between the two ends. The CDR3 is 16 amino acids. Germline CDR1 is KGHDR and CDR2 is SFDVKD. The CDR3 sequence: CATSDPGTVSMNTQYF. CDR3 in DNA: TGTGCCACCAGTGACCCCGGGACGGTCTCTATGAATACGCAGTATTTT.

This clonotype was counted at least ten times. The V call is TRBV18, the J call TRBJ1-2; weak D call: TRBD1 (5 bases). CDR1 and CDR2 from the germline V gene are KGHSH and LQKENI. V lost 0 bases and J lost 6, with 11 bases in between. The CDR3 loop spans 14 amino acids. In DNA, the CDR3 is TGTGCCAGCTCACCACCGGGGCAGGTCGATGGCTACACCTTC. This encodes CASSPPGQVDGYTF.

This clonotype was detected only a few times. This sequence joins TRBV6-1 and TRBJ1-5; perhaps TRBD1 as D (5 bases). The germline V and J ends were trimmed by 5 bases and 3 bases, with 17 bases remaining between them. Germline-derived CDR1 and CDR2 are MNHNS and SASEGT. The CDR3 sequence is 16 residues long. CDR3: CASSYTQGITNQPQHF. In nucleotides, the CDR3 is TGTGCCAGCAGTTATACTCAGGGAATTACCAATCAGCCCCAGCATTTT.

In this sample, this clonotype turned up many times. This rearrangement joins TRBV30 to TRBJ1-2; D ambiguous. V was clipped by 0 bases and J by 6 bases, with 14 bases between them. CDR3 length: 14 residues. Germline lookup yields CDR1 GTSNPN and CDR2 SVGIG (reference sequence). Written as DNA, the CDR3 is TGTGCCTGGAGTGTACTAAACAGCTTGAATGGCTACACCTTC. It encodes CAWSVLNSLNGYTF.

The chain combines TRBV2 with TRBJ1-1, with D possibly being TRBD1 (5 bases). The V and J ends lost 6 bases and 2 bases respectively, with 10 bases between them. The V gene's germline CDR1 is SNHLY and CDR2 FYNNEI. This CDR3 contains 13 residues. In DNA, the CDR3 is TGTGCCAGCAGGACAGACAGCAACACTGAAGCTTTCTTT. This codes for CASRTDSNTEAFF. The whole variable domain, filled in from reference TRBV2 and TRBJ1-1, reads EPEVTQTPSHQVTQMGQEVILRCVPISNHLYFYWYRQILGQKVEFLVSFYNNEISEKSEIFDDQFSVERPDGSNFTLKIRSTKLEDSAMYFCASRTDSNTEAFFGQGTRLTVV.

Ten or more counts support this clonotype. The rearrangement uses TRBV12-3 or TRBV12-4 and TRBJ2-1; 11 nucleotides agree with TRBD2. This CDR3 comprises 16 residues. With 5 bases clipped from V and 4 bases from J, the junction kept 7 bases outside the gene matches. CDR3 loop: CASSPLTSGSYNEQFF. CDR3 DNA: TGTGCCAGCAGTCCTCTCACTAGCGGGAGTTACAATGAGCAGTTCTTC.

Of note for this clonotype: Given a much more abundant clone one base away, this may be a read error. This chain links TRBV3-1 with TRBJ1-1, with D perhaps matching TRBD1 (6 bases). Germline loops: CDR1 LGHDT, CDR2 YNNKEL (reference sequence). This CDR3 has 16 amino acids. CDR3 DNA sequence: TGTGCCAGCAGCCCGAACACCATAACAGGGAACGCTGAAGCTTTCTTT. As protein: CASSPNTITGNAEAFF.

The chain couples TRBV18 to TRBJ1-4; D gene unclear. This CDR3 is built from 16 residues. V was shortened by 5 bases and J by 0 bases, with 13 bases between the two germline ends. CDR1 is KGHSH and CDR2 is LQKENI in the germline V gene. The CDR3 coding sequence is TGTGCCAGCTCAACCGGCCGGAGTTCAACTAATGAAAAACTGTTTTTT. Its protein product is CASSTGRSSTNEKLFF.

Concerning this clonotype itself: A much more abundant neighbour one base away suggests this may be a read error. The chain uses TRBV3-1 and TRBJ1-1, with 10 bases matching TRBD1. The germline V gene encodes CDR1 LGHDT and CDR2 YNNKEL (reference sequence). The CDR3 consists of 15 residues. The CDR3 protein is CASNQWDRGDTEAFF. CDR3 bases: TGTGCCAGCAACCAATGGGACAGGGGCGACACTGAAGCTTTCTTT.

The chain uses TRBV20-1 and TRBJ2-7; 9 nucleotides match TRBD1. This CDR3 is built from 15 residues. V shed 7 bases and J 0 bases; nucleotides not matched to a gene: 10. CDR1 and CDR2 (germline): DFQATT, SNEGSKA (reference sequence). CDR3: CSVTPGQGSSYEQYF. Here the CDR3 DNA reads TGCAGTGTTACTCCGGGACAGGGTAGCTCCTACGAGCAGTACTTC.

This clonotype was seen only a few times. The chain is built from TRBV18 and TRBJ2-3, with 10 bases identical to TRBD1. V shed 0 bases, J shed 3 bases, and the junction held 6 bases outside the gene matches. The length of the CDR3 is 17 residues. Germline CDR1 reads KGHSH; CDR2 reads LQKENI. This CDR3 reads CASSPPTGGQGTDTQYF. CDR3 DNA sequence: TGTGCCAGCTCACCACCAACCGGGGGACAGGGGACAGATACGCAGTATTTT.

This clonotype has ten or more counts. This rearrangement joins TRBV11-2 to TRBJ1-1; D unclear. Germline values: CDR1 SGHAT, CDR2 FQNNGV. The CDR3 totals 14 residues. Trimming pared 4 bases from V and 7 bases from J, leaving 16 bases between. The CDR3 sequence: CASSSLNRRIEAFF. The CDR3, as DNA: TGTGCCAGCAGCTCGTTAAACCGACGGATTGAAGCTTTCTTT.

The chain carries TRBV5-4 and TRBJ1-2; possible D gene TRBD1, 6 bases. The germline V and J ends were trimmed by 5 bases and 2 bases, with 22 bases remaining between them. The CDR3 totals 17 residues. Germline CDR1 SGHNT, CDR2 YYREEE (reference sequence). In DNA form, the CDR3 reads TGTGCCAGCAGATTGATCCCCCGCGGTCAGGGGAACTATGGCTACACCTTC. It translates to CASRLIPRGQGNYGYTF.

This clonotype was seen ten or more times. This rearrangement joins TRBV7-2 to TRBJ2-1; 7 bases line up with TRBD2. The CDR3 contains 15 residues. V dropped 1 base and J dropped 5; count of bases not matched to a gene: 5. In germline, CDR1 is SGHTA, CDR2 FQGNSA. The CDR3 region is CASSLVGTNNNEQFF. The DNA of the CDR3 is TGTGCCAGCAGCTTAGTGGGGACTAATAACAATGAGCAGTTCTTC.

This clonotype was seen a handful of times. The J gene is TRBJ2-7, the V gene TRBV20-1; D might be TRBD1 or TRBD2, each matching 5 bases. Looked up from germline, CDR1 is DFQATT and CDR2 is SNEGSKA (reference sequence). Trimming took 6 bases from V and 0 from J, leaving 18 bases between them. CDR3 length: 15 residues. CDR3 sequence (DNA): TGCAGTGCGAATACCGGGACGGGTTTCTCCTACGAGCAGTACTTC. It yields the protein CSANTGTGFSYEQYF.

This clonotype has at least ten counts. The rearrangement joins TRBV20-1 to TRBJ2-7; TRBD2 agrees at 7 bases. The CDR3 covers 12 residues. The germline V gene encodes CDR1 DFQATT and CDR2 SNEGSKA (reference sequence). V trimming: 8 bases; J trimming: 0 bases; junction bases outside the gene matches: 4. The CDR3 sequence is CSQGGSSYEQYF. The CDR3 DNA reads TGCAGTCAAGGCGGGAGCTCCTACGAGCAGTACTTC.

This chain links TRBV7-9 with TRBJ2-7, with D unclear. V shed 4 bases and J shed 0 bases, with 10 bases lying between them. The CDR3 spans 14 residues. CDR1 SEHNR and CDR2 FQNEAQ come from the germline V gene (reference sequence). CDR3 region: CASSYPWTSYEQYF. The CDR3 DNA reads TGTGCCAGCAGCTACCCCTGGACCTCCTACGAGCAGTACTTC.

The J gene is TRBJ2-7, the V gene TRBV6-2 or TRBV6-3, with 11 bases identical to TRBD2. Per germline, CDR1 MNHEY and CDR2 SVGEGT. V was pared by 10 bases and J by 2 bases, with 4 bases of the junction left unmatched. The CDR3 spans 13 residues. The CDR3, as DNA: TGTGCCACCGGACTAGCGGGTCCCTACGAGCAGTACTTC. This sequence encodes CATGLAGPYEQYF.